A selection of T cell receptor beta chains follows, all from one sample in a study of technical replicates of blood from a handful of donors. Data came from immunoSEQ multiplex PCR; TCRdb stores just in-frame clones and leaves some out. The sample shows approximately 99,000 clones, around 96% of them seen only once. The sample was T cells isolated from PBMCs. The receptors come from a human donor in good health. Each CDR3 is given with its conserved first and last residue. Fields, in order: V gene, J gene, D gene, clone size, CDR3 DNA, CDR3 protein. The D gene is left open where the match is weak. For some rows the clone size is stated as once, few or many, or as a class when expanded; others skip it.

V gene: TRBV7-6
J gene: TRBJ1-1
D gene: TRBD1
clone size: .
CDR3 DNA: TGTGCCAGCAGCTTAAATTCAGGGACAGATGAAGATGGTTTCTTT
CDR3 protein: CASSLNSGTDEDGFF

V gene: TRBV4-1
J gene: TRBJ1-4
D gene: .
clone size: .
CDR3 DNA: TGCGCCAGCAGCCAAGCACTGGGAAATAGACAGTTCCGCGAAAAACTGTTTTTT
CDR3 protein: CASSQALGNRQFREKLFF

V gene: TRBV19
J gene: TRBJ1-5
D gene: .
clone size: .
CDR3 DNA: TGTGCTTCTAAGCCCGTACCGGAGGGAGATCAGCCCCAGCATTTT
CDR3 protein: CASKPVPEGDQPQHF

V gene: TRBV15
J gene: TRBJ2-3
D gene: TRBD1
clone size: .
CDR3 DNA: TGTGCCACCATGTTAGGGACAGGTGCTAGCACAGATACGCAGTATTTT
CDR3 protein: CATMLGTGASTDTQYF

V gene: TRBV5-6
J gene: TRBJ2-7
D gene: .
clone size: .
CDR3 DNA: TGTGCCAGCAGCTTGGTCGGTTACGAGCAGTACTTC
CDR3 protein: CASSLVGYEQYF

V gene: TRBV7-2
J gene: TRBJ2-5
D gene: TRBD2
clone size: .
CDR3 DNA: TGTGCCAGCAGTTATACTAGCGGGAGTCTGGAGACCCAGTACTTC
CDR3 protein: CASSYTSGSLETQYF

V gene: TRBV10-3
J gene: TRBJ2-7
D gene: TRBD2
clone size: .
CDR3 DNA: TGTGCCATCAGTGAGAGGAATAGCGGGAGATCAGAAGCCTACGAGCAGTACTTC
CDR3 protein: CAISERNSGRSEAYEQYF

V gene: TRBV2
J gene: TRBJ1-2
D gene: .
clone size: .
CDR3 DNA: TGTGCCAGCAGTGAACCTATGGGGGGGGCCTATGGCTACACCTTC
CDR3 protein: CASSEPMGGAYGYTF

V gene: TRBV7-9
J gene: TRBJ2-1
D gene: .
clone size: .
CDR3 DNA: TGTGCCAGCAGCTTAGGGGCCCTAAATGAGCAGTTCTTC
CDR3 protein: CASSLGALNEQFF

V gene: TRBV28
J gene: TRBJ2-7
D gene: .
clone size: .
CDR3 DNA: TGTGCCAGCAGTTTGCAGGTCCACGAGCAGTACTTC
CDR3 protein: CASSLQVHEQYF

V gene: TRBV19
J gene: TRBJ2-7
D gene: .
clone size: .
CDR3 DNA: TGTGCCACAGGAAGCCACCCTTCCTACGAGCAGTACTTC
CDR3 protein: CATGSHPSYEQYF

V gene: TRBV6-1
J gene: TRBJ1-4
D gene: TRBD1
clone size: .
CDR3 DNA: TGTGCCAGCAGTGGGACAGGGTTAGAAAAACTGTTTTTT
CDR3 protein: CASSGTGLEKLFF

V gene: TRBV19
J gene: TRBJ1-2
D gene: .
clone size: .
CDR3 DNA: TGTGCCAGTAGGGGTACGGGGTCCCCAAACTATGGCTACACCTTC
CDR3 protein: CASRGTGSPNYGYTF

V gene: TRBV4-1
J gene: TRBJ2-1
D gene: TRBD1
clone size: .
CDR3 DNA: TGCGCCAGCAGCGGCCGGGACAGGGGTAATGAGCAGTTCTTC
CDR3 protein: CASSGRDRGNEQFF

V gene: TRBV15
J gene: TRBJ2-1
D gene: .
clone size: once
CDR3 DNA: TGTGCCACCAGCCATCTACCCTACAATGAGCAGTTCTTC
CDR3 protein: CATSHLPYNEQFF